One and the same sample provided the 7 T cell receptor beta chains below, sequenced in a study of human T cells and chemical hapten exposure. TCRdb ran MiXCR on the RACE reads and lists one entry per CDR3 protein. The sample carries about 90,000 distinct CDR3 sequences, about 10% recorded once. Stated time point: patch test 1, 2 weeks after DPC sensitization. Treatment described: therapeutic diphenylcyclopropenone sensitization with weekly scalp DPC. Sequenced material: whole blood, taken in connection with sensitization to the hapten diphenylcyclopropenone (DPC). Receptors originate from a man aged 40-49 years with alopecia areata. Some clones in this sample may be carry-over from other donors' samples.

This sequence joins TRBV6-5 and TRBJ1-5; possibly TRBD1 for D (5 bases). This CDR3 is 15 amino acids long. V lost 7 bases and J lost 5, with 18 bases in between. Germline V gene data show CDR1 as MNHEY and CDR2 as SVGAGI. This chain's CDR3 is CASKGWGERDQPQHF. The CDR3 DNA is TGTGCCAGCAAGGGTTGGGGGGAGAGGGATCAGCCCCAGCATTTT.

This chain joins TRBV5-1 and TRBJ2-7; the match to TRBD2 covers 8 bases. Trimming took 1 base from V and 3 from J; bases not matched to a gene: 9. The CDR3 is 16 residues long. Germline-derived CDR1 and CDR2 are SGHRS and YFSETQ. The CDR3 bases are TGCGCCAGCAGCTTGACGACCGGGGGGGGACGCTACGAGCAGTACTTC. It codes for CASSLTTGGGRYEQYF.

This clonotype was detected a few times. The CDR3 loop reads CAWSIRAGGTQPQHF. Here the CDR3 DNA reads TGTGCCTGGAGTATCCGTGCAGGGGGCACTCAGCCCCAGCATTTT. The rearrangement uses TRBV30 and TRBJ1-5; 8 positions match TRBD1. The germline V gene encodes CDR1 GTSNPN and CDR2 SVGIG (reference sequence). The CDR3 consists of 15 residues. V was pared by 2 bases and J by 6 bases, with 9 bases of the junction left unmatched.

The chain recombines TRBV7-2 with TRBJ1-1; D is possibly TRBD1 (6 bases). The V gene lost 2 bases and the J gene lost 3 bases, with 16 bases spanning the gap. This CDR3 has 16 residues. Germline V gene data show CDR1 as SGHTA and CDR2 as FQGNSA. CDR3 residues: CASSLLVGWTDTEAFF. The CDR3 region has the DNA TGTGCCAGCAGCTTATTGGTGGGGTGGACAGACACTGAAGCTTTCTTT.

This clonotype was recorded many times. The chain employs TRBV28 and TRBJ2-7, with D tentatively TRBD1 (6 bases). The germline V and J ends were trimmed by 3 bases and 2 bases, with 11 bases remaining between them. The CDR3 has 14 residues. Germline V lookup: CDR1 MDHEN, CDR2 SYDVKM. The CDR3: CASSLTGPTYEQYV. The CDR3 DNA reads as TGTGCCAGCAGTTTGACAGGACCTACCTACGAGCAGTACGTC.

In its sample, this clonotype was seen a few times. The gene calls are TRBV6-5 and TRBJ2-1; D remains unclear. The CDR3 is made up of 15 amino acids. Trimming took 5 bases from V and 7 from J, leaving 18 bases between them. Germline lookup yields CDR1 MNHEY and CDR2 SVGAGI. The CDR3 DNA is TGTGCCAGCAGTCCCCAACCGACGTTACGAAATGAGCAGTTCTTC. It translates to CASSPQPTLRNEQFF.

This chain links TRBV5-5 with TRBJ2-5, with 7 bases aligning to TRBD1. Germline values: CDR1 SGHKS, CDR2 YYEKEE (reference sequence). V shed 2 bases, J shed 7 bases, and the junction held 8 bases outside the gene matches. CDR3 length equals 14 residues. CDR3 sequence: CASSFKRQGVTQYF. In nucleotides, the CDR3 is TGTGCCAGCAGCTTCAAGAGACAGGGCGTGACCCAGTACTTC.